The 24 T cell receptor beta chains below all came from one sample that was sequenced in a study of blood T cell repertoires in COVID-19. TCRdb's copy holds only in-frame clones and misses some; the assay was immunoSEQ multiplex PCR. Among about 260,000 clones, approximately 79% were seen once, and the ten largest hold about 4%. Sequenced material: PBMCs or T cells enriched from blood (not recorded which). These receptors were obtained from a man aged 25-45 years with acute COVID-19.

Written as DNA, the CDR3 is TGTGCCAGCAGCCGCCGCACAGGGGCCATGAACACTGAAGCTTTCTTT. This gives the protein CASSRRTGAMNTEAFF. V is TRBV11-2 and J is TRBJ1-1; 7 positions match TRBD1. V shed 5 bases and J 0 bases; nucleotides not matched to a gene: 9. The CDR3 is 16 residues long. Germline values: CDR1 SGHAT, CDR2 FQNNGV.

The chain uses TRBV18 and TRBJ2-1; 11 nucleotides agree with TRBD2. Trimming took 5 bases from V and 2 from J; bases not matched to a gene: 8. The CDR3 has 17 amino acids. Germline V gene sequence: CDR1 KGHSH, CDR2 LQKENI. DNA of the CDR3: TGTGCCAGCTCATTTCAGACTAGCGGGACGGCCTACAATGAGCAGTTCTTC. Translation gives CASSFQTSGTAYNEQFF. Complete variable domain (other parts from reference TRBV18 and TRBJ2-1): NAGVMQNPRHLVRRRGQEARLRCSPMKGHSHVYWYRQLPEEGLKFMVYLQKENIIDESGMPKERFSAEFPKEGPSILRIQQVVRGDSAAYFCASSFQTSGTAYNEQFFGPGTRLTVL.

The V and J genes are TRBV6-1 and TRBJ2-7; the D gene is possibly TRBD2 (5 bases). V was shortened by 5 bases and J by 3 bases, with 14 bases between the two germline ends. The CDR3 runs 14 residues. Germline-derived CDR1 and CDR2 are MNHNS and SASEGT. CDR3: CASSPLPGDYEQYV. CDR3 nucleotides: TGTGCCAGCAGTCCCCTCCCCGGGGACTACGAGCAGTACGTC.

The chain has TRBV19 and TRBJ1-2; 9 nucleotides match TRBD1. There are 16 residues in the CDR3. The germline CDR1 and CDR2 sequences are LNHDA and SQIVND (reference sequence). V was clipped by 3 bases and J by 2 bases; unmatched bases: 7. CDR3 sequence (DNA): TGTGCCAGTAGTATGAACAGGGGGCCGAAGAACTATGGCTACACCTTC. Encoded protein: CASSMNRGPKNYGYTF.

V gene TRBV27 combines with J gene TRBJ1-1; tentative D call: TRBD1 (5 bases). This CDR3 spans 12 amino acids. Germline V gene lookup returns CDR1 MNHEY and CDR2 SMNVEV (reference sequence). V was shortened by 3 bases and J by 4 bases, with 6 bases between the two germline ends. CDR3 DNA: TGTGCCAGCAGTTTTAGGGGCACTGAAGCTTTCTTT. Encoded protein: CASSFRGTEAFF.

The chain has TRBV28 and TRBJ2-2, with unresolved D. V gave up 6 bases and J gave up 1 base, with 6 bases separating them. From germline, CDR1 is MDHEN and CDR2 SYDVKM. This CDR3 is 13 amino acids long. As DNA, the CDR3 is TGTGCCAGCAGGTCAGGGAACACCGGGGAGCTGTTTTTT. Translated, it gives CASRSGNTGELFF.

The gene calls are TRBV5-1 and TRBJ1-2; no clear D gene. The CDR3 consists of 14 residues. With 0 bases removed from V and 2 bases from J, the gap between germline ends came to 8 bases. Germline CDR1 is SGHRS and CDR2 is YFSETQ. For the CDR3, the DNA is TGCGCCAGCAGCTTGGGAGGCAGAAACTATGGCTACACCTTC. Protein sequence: CASSLGGRNYGYTF.

The rearrangement uses TRBV11-3 and TRBJ2-2, with 10 nucleotides matching TRBD2. The junction had 17 bases not matched to a gene; V was cut back by 5 bases and J by 8 bases. The length of the CDR3 is 18 residues. Germline loops: CDR1 SGHNT, CDR2 YENEEA. The CDR3 DNA follows: TGTGCCAGCAGCCCGGGGAACCTAGCGGGAGTGGAAGGAGGGGAGCTGTTTTTT. It encodes CASSPGNLAGVEGGELFF.

The rearrangement joins TRBV6-5 to TRBJ2-1; 13 positions agree with TRBD2. After removal of 7 bases from V and 10 bases from J, the junction contained 4 bases not matched to a gene. Germline assignment: CDR1 MNHEY and CDR2 SVGAGI. This CDR3 spans 13 amino acids. The CDR3 protein is CASTGTSGKEQFF. For the CDR3, the DNA is TGTGCCAGCACCGGGACTAGCGGGAAGGAGCAGTTCTTC.

This chain links TRBV13 with TRBJ2-4; D uncertain. The V gene's germline CDR1 is PRHDT and CDR2 FYEKMQ (reference sequence). The V gene lost 4 bases and the J gene lost 2 bases, with 21 bases spanning the gap. This CDR3 is 18 amino acids long. DNA for the CDR3: TGTGCCAGCAGCTCGACCCCGTTCTTTAGCTTGTCCAAAAACATTCAGTACTTC. Protein product: CASSSTPFFSLSKNIQYF.

CDR3 in DNA: TGTGCCAGCAGCCAAGGCTGGACTAGCGGGAGGGGGCAGTTCTTC. Translating it yields CASSQGWTSGRGQFF. The chain has TRBV4-2 and TRBJ2-1; 15 nucleotides match TRBD2. Germline trimming cut 1 base from V and 12 bases from J; bases unmatched to any gene: 4. Germline V gives CDR1 LGHNA, CDR2 YNFKEQ. The length of the CDR3 is 15 residues.

The chain joins TRBV18 to TRBJ1-1; 8 nucleotides line up with TRBD1. The germline V gene has CDR1 KGHSH and CDR2 LQKENI. The CDR3 is 14 residues long. J was trimmed by 4 bases and V by 7 bases; bases with no gene match: 8. CDR3 residues: CASLQGGSATEAFF. CDR3 coding DNA: TGTGCCAGCTTACAGGGGGGTAGCGCCACTGAAGCTTTCTTT.

This chain connects TRBV4-2 to TRBJ1-2; TRBD1 aligns across 8 bases. V lost 0 bases and J lost 7; bases outside the gene matches: 7. This CDR3 comprises 15 residues. Germline CDR1 and CDR2: LGHNA and YNFKEQ. The CDR3 protein is CASSQDERTGFGYTF. The CDR3 coding sequence is TGTGCCAGCAGCCAAGATGAGCGGACAGGGTTTGGCTACACCTTC.

The rearrangement joins TRBV18 to TRBJ1-5, with TRBD1 identical over 9 bases. Germline assignment: CDR1 KGHSH and CDR2 LQKENI. The CDR3 contains 15 residues. Losses at the gene ends were 1 base for V and 4 bases for J; bases not matched to a gene: 2. The CDR3 loop reads CASSPLGTGNQPQHF. As DNA, the CDR3 is TGTGCCAGCTCACCACTTGGGACAGGGAATCAGCCCCAGCATTTT.

This sequence joins TRBV7-8 and TRBJ1-2; TRBD1 matches at 12 bases. The CDR3 runs to 15 residues. The junction had 7 bases not matched to a gene; V was cut back by 4 bases and J by 7 bases. CDR1 and CDR2 (germline): SGHVS, FQNEAQ. CDR3 region: CASSYQGQGAFGYTF. The CDR3 bases are TGTGCCAGCAGCTACCAGGGACAGGGGGCGTTTGGCTACACCTTC.

V and J are TRBV6-4 and TRBJ1-2; tentative D call: TRBD1 (6 bases). CDR1 is MRHNA and CDR2 is SNTAGT in the germline V gene. CDR3 size: 14 residues. V dropped 6 bases and J dropped 4 bases, with 15 bases sitting between them. The CDR3 region has the DNA TGTGCCAGCAGGTACCTAAGGGGGGGCTATGGCTACACCTTC. The encoded protein is CASRYLRGGYGYTF.

The CDR3 region has the DNA TGCGCCAGCAGCTTGGTTGCAGGGCCCAACTTGAACACTGAAGCTTTCTTT. This encodes CASSLVAGPNLNTEAFF. V gene TRBV5-1 combines with J gene TRBJ1-1; D is possibly TRBD1 (5 bases). The CDR3 is 17 residues long. V was shortened by 0 bases and J by 0 bases, with 15 bases between the two germline ends. Germline loops: CDR1 SGHRS, CDR2 YFSETQ.

V usage is TRBV11-2 and J usage is TRBJ2-7; 8 positions agree with TRBD2. Looked up from germline, CDR1 is SGHAT and CDR2 is FQNNGV. The CDR3 totals 14 residues. The V and J ends lost 8 bases and 2 bases, in that order; junction bases with no gene match: 8. In nucleotides, the CDR3 is TGTGCCAGCTCGCGCGGGGGGCGCACCTACGAGCAGTACGTC. Translating it yields CASSRGGRTYEQYV.

V and J are TRBV5-5 and TRBJ2-5; 7 bases are shared with TRBD1. The CDR3 has 13 residues. Germline CDR1 SGHKS, CDR2 YYEKEE (reference sequence). With 1 base clipped from V and 4 bases from J, the junction kept 1 base outside the gene matches. DNA for the CDR3: TGTGCCAGCAGCTTGCACAGGGGAGAGACCCAGTACTTC. Translated: CASSLHRGETQYF.

This clone was seen a single time. This rearrangement joins TRBV12-3 or TRBV12-4 to TRBJ2-1, with 9 positions matching TRBD2. This CDR3 contains 12 residues. Unmatched junction bases numbered 7, after V lost 10 bases and J lost 9 bases. The CDR3 sequence: CATAAGGTEQFF. The CDR3 coding sequence is TGTGCCACGGCGGCGGGAGGGACTGAGCAGTTCTTC.

This chain connects TRBV11-2 to TRBJ1-2; TRBD1 matches 8 bases. The CDR3 length is 15 residues. Trimming removed 5 bases from V and 4 bases from J; junction bases left unmatched: 9. CDR1 SGHAT and CDR2 FQNNGV come from the germline V gene. CDR3 coding DNA: TGTGCCAGCAGCCCGGGGACAGGATTGGGCTATGGCTACACCTTC. It yields the protein CASSPGTGLGYGYTF.

The rearrangement links TRBV6-5 to TRBJ2-1, with 14 bases aligning to TRBD2. The ends lost 6 bases at V and 5 bases at J; junction bases unmatched: 3. Germline CDR1 MNHEY, CDR2 SVGAGI. The CDR3 contains 15 residues. The CDR3 coding sequence is TGTGCCAGCAGGCGACTAGCGGGGGGGGACAATGAGCAGTTCTTC. This encodes CASRRLAGGDNEQFF.

The genes are TRBV5-1 and TRBJ2-3, with 7 bases matching TRBD2. Germline V CDR1 and CDR2: SGHRS, YFSETQ. The CDR3 length is 13 residues. Trimming removed 7 bases from V and 3 bases from J; junction bases left unmatched: 5. CDR3 DNA sequence: TGCGCCAGCGGCCCCGGGGGGACAGATACGCAGTATTTT. Translated, it gives CASGPGGTDTQYF.

The V call is TRBV28, the J call TRBJ2-5, with 9 bases matching TRBD2. Germline loops: CDR1 MDHEN, CDR2 SYDVKM. V dropped 5 bases and J dropped 0; count of bases not matched to a gene: 16. The CDR3 totals 19 residues. CDR3 in amino acids: CASSARLQAGGKYQETQYF. CDR3 sequence (DNA): TGTGCCAGCAGTGCCCGACTCCAAGCGGGGGGCAAGTACCAAGAGACCCAGTACTTC.